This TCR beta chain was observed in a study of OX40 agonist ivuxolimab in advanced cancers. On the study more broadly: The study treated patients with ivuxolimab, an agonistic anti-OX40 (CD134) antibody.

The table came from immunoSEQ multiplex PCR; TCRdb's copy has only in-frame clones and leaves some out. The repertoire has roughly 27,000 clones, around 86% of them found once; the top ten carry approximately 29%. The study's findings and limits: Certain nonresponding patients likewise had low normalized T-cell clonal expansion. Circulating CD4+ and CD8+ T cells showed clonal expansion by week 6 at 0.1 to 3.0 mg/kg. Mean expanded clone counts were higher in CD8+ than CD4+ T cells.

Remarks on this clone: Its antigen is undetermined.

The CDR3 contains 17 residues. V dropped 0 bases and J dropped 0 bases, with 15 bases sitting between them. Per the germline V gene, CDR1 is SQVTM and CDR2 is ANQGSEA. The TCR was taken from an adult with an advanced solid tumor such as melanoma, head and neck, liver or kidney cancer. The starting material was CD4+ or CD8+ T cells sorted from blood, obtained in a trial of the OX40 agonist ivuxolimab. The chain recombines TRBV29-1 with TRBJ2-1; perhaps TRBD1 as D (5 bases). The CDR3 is CSVEDLAGWSSYNEQFF. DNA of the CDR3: TGCAGCGTTGAAGATCTGGCAGGGTGGAGCTCCTACAATGAGCAGTTCTTC.